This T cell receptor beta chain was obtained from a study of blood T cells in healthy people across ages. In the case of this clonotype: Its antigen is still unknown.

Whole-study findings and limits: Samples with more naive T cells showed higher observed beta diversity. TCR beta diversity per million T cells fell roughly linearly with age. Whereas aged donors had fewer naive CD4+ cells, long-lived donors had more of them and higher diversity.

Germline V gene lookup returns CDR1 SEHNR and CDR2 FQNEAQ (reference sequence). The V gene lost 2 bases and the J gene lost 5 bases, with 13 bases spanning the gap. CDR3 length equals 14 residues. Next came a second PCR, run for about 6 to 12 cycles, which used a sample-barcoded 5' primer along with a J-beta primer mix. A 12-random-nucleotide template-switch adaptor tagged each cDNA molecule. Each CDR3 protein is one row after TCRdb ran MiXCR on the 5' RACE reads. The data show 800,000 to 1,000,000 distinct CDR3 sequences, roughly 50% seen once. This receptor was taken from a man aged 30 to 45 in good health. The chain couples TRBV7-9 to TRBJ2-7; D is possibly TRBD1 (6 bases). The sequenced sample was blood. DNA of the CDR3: TGTGCCAGCAGCTTACAGGGGAGTCTACACGAGCAGTACTTC. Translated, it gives CASSLQGSLHEQYF.